This T cell receptor (beta chain) was profiled in a study of T cells in Graves' hyperthyroidism and ophthalmopathy. The overall study: Specimen type is peripheral blood, collected at initial diagnosis prior to any treatment.

This clonotype was counted many times. The source material, RNA transcripts, was used to amplify TCR beta CDR3 regions. HTBI primers were the set used in a first-round RT-PCR of the TCR CDR3. Each CDR3 protein gets one entry after TCRdb re-called the multiplex PCR reads with MiXCR. The sample has under 300,000 distinct CDR3 sequences; about an eighth are singletons. This CDR3 comprises 14 residues. V was shortened by 1 base and J by 0 bases, with 7 bases between the two germline ends. Germline V lookup: CDR1 SEHNR, CDR2 FQNEAQ (reference sequence). Hyperthyroidism patients were newly diagnosed, had disease duration under 2 months, and were aged 18 to 65 years. Progressors' blood was drawn at hyperthyroidism diagnosis, before ophthalmopathy symptoms.

The J gene is TRBJ2-7, the V gene TRBV7-9, with D uncertain. The TCR originated in a woman in her twenties or thirties with Graves' hyperthyroidism that later progressed to Graves' ophthalmopathy. Sequencing input: blood. CDR3 coding DNA: TGTGCCAGCAGCTTAGTTTTAGGCTCCTACGAGCAGTACTTC. Translated: CASSLVLGSYEQYF. The complete variable domain, with remaining parts taken from reference TRBV7-9 and TRBJ2-7, reads DTGVSQNPRHKITKRGQNVTFRCDPISEHNRLYWYRQTLGQGPEFLTYFQNEAQLEKSRLLSDRFSAERPKGSFSTLEIQRTEQGDSAMYLCASSLVLGSYEQYFGPGTRLTVT.